This TCR beta chain was observed in a study of blood T cell repertoires in COVID-19. At the level of the study: Samples of COVID-19 (acute and convalescent) were obtained from the United States, Italy and Spain. From T cells, B-cell-depleted T cells, or PBMCs came the material, which was cDNA or gDNA.

Germline assignment: CDR1 SQVTM and CDR2 ANQGSEA. The CDR3 contains 14 residues. Deletions cut 2 bases from V and 0 bases from J, with 10 bases between. Per the study methods: Estimation of nucleated cell counts relied on the amplification of reference gene primers. Assay used: immunoSEQ multiplex PCR; TCRdb lists only in-frame clones, some missing. V and J calls and clone size follow that table, whereas D and trimming were derived from the DNA. The sample consists of around 70,000 clones, about nine tenths of them appearing once. The receptor's source is a human donor in a cohort sampled during active COVID-19. What was sequenced was peripheral blood. The chain uses TRBV29-1 and TRBJ1-2; perhaps TRBD1 as D (5 bases). The CDR3, as DNA: TGCAGCGTTGAAATCGGGGGAACTAACTATGGCTACACCTTC. This gives the protein CSVEIGGTNYGYTF. Supplemented by reference TRBV29-1 and TRBJ1-2, the full variable domain reads SAVISQKPSRDICQRGTSLTIQCQVDSQVTMMFWYRQQPGQSLTLIATANQGSEATYESGFVIDKFPISRPNLTFSTLTVSNMSPEDSSIYLCSVEIGGTNYGYTFGSGTRLTVV.